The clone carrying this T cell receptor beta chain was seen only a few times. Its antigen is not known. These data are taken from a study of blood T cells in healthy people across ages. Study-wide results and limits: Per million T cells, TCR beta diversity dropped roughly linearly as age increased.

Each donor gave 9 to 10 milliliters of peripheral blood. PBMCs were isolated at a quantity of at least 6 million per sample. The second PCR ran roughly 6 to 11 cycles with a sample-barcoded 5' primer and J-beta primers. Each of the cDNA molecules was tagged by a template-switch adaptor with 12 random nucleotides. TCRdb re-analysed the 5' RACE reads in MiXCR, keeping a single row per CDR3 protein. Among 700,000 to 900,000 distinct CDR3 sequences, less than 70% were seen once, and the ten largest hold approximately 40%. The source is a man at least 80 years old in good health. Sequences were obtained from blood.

CDR3 sequence reads: CASSDYRYNEQFF. The CDR3 region has the DNA TGTGCCAGCAGCGACTACCGCTACAATGAGCAGTTCTTC. The V call is TRBV7-2, the J call TRBJ2-1, with D perhaps matching TRBD2 (5 bases). The germline V gene has CDR1 SGHTA and CDR2 FQGNSA. The CDR3 length is 13 residues. V was trimmed by 5 bases and J by 3 bases, leaving 8 bases between them. The variable domain in full, with the rest retrieved from reference TRBV7-2 and TRBJ2-1, is GAGVSQSPSNKVTEKGKDVELRCDPISGHTALYWYRQSLGQGLEFLIYFQGNSAPDKSGLPSDRFSAERTGGSVSTLTIQRTQQEDSAVYLCASSDYRYNEQFFGPGTRLTVL.